This T cell receptor beta chain is from a study of T cell responses to AZD1222 COVID-19 vaccine. This clone was counted once. Its specificity is not known. Study-wide results and limits: Clonal diversity may have been underestimated, and the donors were mostly white British, with more females than males. Spike-specific TCR breadth and depth went up after people got two AZD1222 doses.

From germline, CDR1 is SGHVS and CDR2 FNYEAQ. CDR3 length: 17 amino acids. The V end was cut by 1 base, the J end by 2 bases, with 15 bases between. This table comes from immunoSEQ multiplex PCR, and its TCRdb copy is limited to in-frame clones, with some not included. The sample has approximately 84,000 clones; 80% to 90% are singletons. V and J are TRBV7-6 and TRBJ1-3, with D perhaps TRBD1 (5 bases). The sequencing here drew on peripheral blood, taken on day 0 of AZD1222 vaccination. The receptor was derived from an adult in good health. CDR3 protein: CASSLVSFREPGNTIYF. For the CDR3, the DNA is TGTGCCAGCAGCTTAGTAAGTTTCAGGGAGCCTGGAAACACCATATATTTT.